This TCR beta chain emerged from a study of sequential checkpoint blockade in melanoma. Study-wide context: First-line arms were nivolumab then ipilimumab, or the reverse, randomized 1:1. Maintenance nivolumab came after either treatment sequence.

V shed 2 bases and J shed 12 bases, with 14 bases lying between them. CDR1 and CDR2 (germline): MNHNS, SASEGT. The CDR3 spans 13 residues. Treatment reported: randomized to nivolumab then ipilimumab (arm A) or the reverse (arm B). None of the patients previously received DNA-damaging chemotherapy. Sorted cells were live CD3+CD8+, lacking CD19 and CD56, from PBMCs. Repertoires were generated with immunoSEQ multiplex PCR, while TCRdb's copy carries only in-frame clones and drops some. The repertoire includes 34,000 or so clones, more than 65% of them detected once, and around 18% sits in the top ten. In this sample, this clone turned up once.

The specimen comprised CD8+ T cells sorted from blood (inferred from file names), sampled from a patient given nivolumab and ipilimumab in sequence. The sequence was obtained from a human donor with melanoma. J is TRBJ2-1 and V is TRBV6-1; D is perhaps TRBD2 (6 bases). The CDR3 DNA sequence: TGTGCCAGCAGTGAAAAGGCGGGGCGGGGGCAGTTCTTC. Its protein is CASSEKAGRGQFF.